Below, 17 T cell receptor beta chains from the same sample are listed, as sequenced in a study of human T cells and chemical hapten exposure. Time point: patch test 1, 2 weeks after DPC sensitization. The treatment is: therapeutic diphenylcyclopropenone sensitization with weekly scalp DPC. TCRdb passed the RACE reads through MiXCR, listing each CDR3 protein once. This table holds about 120,000 distinct CDR3 sequences, roughly 13% found once. The starting material was whole blood, obtained in connection with sensitization to the hapten diphenylcyclopropenone (DPC). The receptors here all came from a man between 18 and 35 years old with alopecia areata. Some clones in this sample may be carry-over from other donors' samples.

This clonotype was detected a few times. The CDR3 coding sequence is TGTGCCAGCAGTTCTTACGACAGGGGAATATACGAGCAGTTCTTC. Translating gives CASSSYDRGIYEQFF. V gene TRBV6-2 or TRBV6-3 combines with J gene TRBJ2-1; 8 bases are shared with TRBD1. The CDR3 has 15 amino acids. Germline V lookup: CDR1 MNHEY, CDR2 SVGEGT. V shed 4 bases and J 10 bases; nucleotides not matched to a gene: 12.

This rearrangement joins TRBV25-1 to TRBJ1-4; TRBD1 matches 7 bases. Germline V gene data show CDR1 as MGHDK and CDR2 as SYGVNS. The CDR3 consists of 15 residues. V trimming: 1 base; J trimming: 7 bases; junction bases outside the gene matches: 6. Here the CDR3 reads CASSELDRAAEKLFF. The CDR3 bases are TGTGCCAGCAGTGAATTAGACAGGGCGGCTGAAAAACTGTTTTTT.

This clonotype has just a few counts. This chain uses TRBV5-1 with TRBJ2-1, with 10 bases fitting TRBD1. The V segment lost 1 base and the J segment 7 bases; nucleotides outside the gene matches: 5. This CDR3 has 15 amino acids. In germline, CDR1 is SGHRS, CDR2 YFSETQ. The CDR3 loop is CASSLTGQGRNEQFF. The CDR3 coding sequence is TGCGCCAGCAGCTTGACGGGACAGGGGAGGAATGAGCAGTTCTTC.

The rearrangement uses TRBV11-2 and TRBJ2-1; 7 positions agree with TRBD2. The CDR3 extends over 13 amino acids. CDR1 is SGHAT, CDR2 FQNNGV, per germline. With V trimmed by 5 bases and J by 4 bases, 2 bases remained unmatched. The CDR3 sequence: CASSRGVYNEQFF. DNA for the CDR3: TGTGCCAGCAGCCGGGGGGTGTACAATGAGCAGTTCTTC. Together with reference TRBV11-2 and TRBJ2-1, the CDR3 gives the full variable domain: EAGVAQSPRYKIIEKRQSVAFWCNPISGHATLYWYQQILGQGPKLLIQFQNNGVVDDSQLPKDRFSAERLKGVDSTLKIQPAKLEDSAVYLCASSRGVYNEQFFGPGTRLTVL.

This clonotype was seen a handful of times. The rearrangement joins TRBV4-3 to TRBJ2-1; D is uncertain. Germline CDR1 and CDR2: LGHNA and YSLEER. This CDR3 contains 16 residues. V was trimmed by 0 bases and J by 6 bases, leaving 15 bases between them. The CDR3 DNA follows: TGCGCCAGCAGCCAAGATCAAGTGGAGCTCATCAATGAGCAGTTCTTC. Translation gives CASSQDQVELINEQFF.

The rearrangement links TRBV6-6 to TRBJ1-1, with D possibly matching TRBD1 (6 bases). V was pared by 2 bases and J by 4 bases, with 17 bases between. The V gene's germline CDR1 is MNHNY and CDR2 SVGAGI (reference sequence). CDR3 length: 16 residues. Written as DNA, the CDR3 is TGTGCCAGCAGTTACACCCCTACAGGGATGGGCACTGAAGCTTTCTTT. Translated, it gives CASSYTPTGMGTEAFF.

CDR3 sequence (DNA): TGCAGTGCTAGAGAGCTAGGAGTTACCGGGGAGCTGTTTTTT. Translated: CSARELGVTGELFF. The rearrangement links TRBV20-1 to TRBJ2-2; D is uncertain. CDR1 and CDR2 (germline): DFQATT, SNEGSKA (reference sequence). Trimming pared 0 bases from V and 5 bases from J, leaving 10 bases between. This CDR3 comprises 14 residues.

This clonotype was seen repeatedly, ten times or more. J is TRBJ1-4 and V is TRBV20-1; D call uncertain. There are 12 residues in the CDR3. CDR1 DFQATT and CDR2 SNEGSKA come from the germline V gene (reference sequence). The V end lost 6 bases, the J end lost 4 bases, and 9 bases lay between the germline ends. CDR3 nucleotides: TGCAGTGCCCCGACCCTTAATGAAAAACTGTTTTTT. Translation gives CSAPTLNEKLFF.

The chain couples TRBV20-1 to TRBJ2-7, with D hard to call. The V end was cut by 5 bases, the J end by 4 bases, with 12 bases between. The germline gives CDR1 DFQATT, CDR2 SNEGSKA (reference sequence). The CDR3 length is 12 residues. CDR3 coding DNA: TGCAGTGCTCCACGACAACTTTACGAGCAGTACTTC. Translated, it gives CSAPRQLYEQYF.

The chain couples TRBV20-1 to TRBJ2-1; 11 bases fit TRBD2. With V trimmed by 3 bases and J by 6 bases, 7 bases remained unmatched. CDR1 and CDR2 from the germline V gene are DFQATT and SNEGSKA (reference sequence). This CDR3 contains 15 residues. The CDR3 region is CSASLLAGGTNEQFF. The CDR3 bases are TGCAGTGCTAGCCTTCTAGCGGGGGGCACCAATGAGCAGTTCTTC.

This clonotype was counted only a few times. The chain carries TRBV28 and TRBJ2-7, with D perhaps matching TRBD2 (6 bases). The CDR3 length is 14 residues. Germline CDR1 and CDR2: MDHEN and SYDVKM. With 3 bases removed from V and 4 bases from J, the gap between germline ends came to 13 bases. CDR3: CASSLDYPAYEQYF. In DNA, the CDR3 is TGTGCCAGCAGTTTGGACTACCCGGCGTACGAGCAGTACTTC.

The chain recombines TRBV5-5 with TRBJ1-5; 7 bases are a match to TRBD1. CDR3 length: 13 amino acids. CDR1 and CDR2 (germline): SGHKS, YYEKEE (reference sequence). The ends lost 4 bases at V and 7 bases at J; junction bases unmatched: 5. The DNA of the CDR3 is TGTGCCAGCAGCAAGGGACAGCCCCAGCCCCAGCATTTT. Protein: CASSKGQPQPQHF.

This clonotype showed up many times. The genes are TRBV7-9 and TRBJ1-1, with TRBD1 as a possible D gene (5 bases). This CDR3 has 15 amino acids. CDR1 and CDR2 from the germline V gene are SEHNR and FQNEAQ (reference sequence). The V end was cut by 2 bases, the J end by 1 base, with 11 bases between. CDR3 coding DNA: TGTGCCAGCAGCTTAACCGGGGCCGCGAACACTGAAGCTTTCTTT. It yields the protein CASSLTGAANTEAFF.

In this sample, this clonotype turned up a few times. The gene calls are TRBV20-1 and TRBJ1-4; D is unclear. Germline loops: CDR1 DFQATT, CDR2 SNEGSKA (reference sequence). The CDR3 extends over 14 amino acids. V gave up 5 bases and J gave up 4 bases, with 14 bases separating them. CDR3 nucleotide sequence: TGCAGTGCTGCAATCGGTGGGAGTAATGAAAAACTGTTTTTT. This sequence encodes CSAAIGGSNEKLFF.

J is TRBJ1-5 and V is TRBV18; D unresolved. The germline V gene has CDR1 KGHSH and CDR2 LQKENI. Trimming took off 3 bases at V and 4 bases at J, with 7 bases between the two ends. The length of the CDR3 is 13 residues. The CDR3 is CASSPSQNQPQHF. In DNA form, the CDR3 reads TGTGCCAGCTCACCGTCCCAGAATCAGCCCCAGCATTTT.

The V gene is TRBV7-8, the J gene TRBJ1-1; D call uncertain. Trimming pared 1 base from V and 1 base from J, leaving 10 bases between. The CDR3 sequence is 15 residues long. Germline CDR1 reads SGHVS; CDR2 reads FQNEAQ. DNA for the CDR3: TGTGCCAGCAGCTTAGAACGTTGGAGGAACACTGAAGCTTTCTTT. Translating it yields CASSLERWRNTEAFF.

This sequence joins TRBV14 and TRBJ1-1; TRBD1 aligns across 8 bases. V gave up 1 base and J gave up 11 bases; unmatched junction bases: 6. Germline V gene lookup returns CDR1 SGHDN and CDR2 FVKESK. CDR3 length equals 13 residues. This CDR3 is CASSQARTGRAFF. CDR3 DNA: TGTGCCAGCAGCCAAGCGAGGACAGGGCGGGCTTTCTTT.